This TCR beta chain emerged from a study of identical twins. General study findings and limits: Out-of-frame beta chain sequences displayed weaker excess sharing between twins.

TCRdb redid the calling of the 5' RACE reads with MiXCR, one entry per CDR3 protein. The sample includes 700,000 or so distinct CDR3 sequences, 21% seen only once; the top ten take about 4.3%. The count of this clonotype is one. No antigen is known for it. The CDR3 is 12 amino acids. The germline V and J ends were trimmed by 2 bases and 10 bases, with 10 bases remaining between them. This same sample was also part of a study on T cells expressing NK-cell markers. That work adds: One of eight sequenced donors was HCMV-seronegative; the other seven were seropositive. Of the CD8+ T cells in roughly 6 donors, about 1.0-7.5% belonged to dominant NKG2C+ clonotypes. Expanded clones of NKG2C+ T cells had an unclear HCMV specificity.

This TCR was recovered from a woman under 30 in good health. Sequenced sample: PBMCs. The rearrangement uses TRBV12-3 or TRBV12-4 and TRBJ2-3; D gene uncertain. The CDR3: CASSLLDQAQYF. The CDR3 region has the DNA TGTGCCAGCAGTTTATTAGATCAGGCGCAGTATTTT.